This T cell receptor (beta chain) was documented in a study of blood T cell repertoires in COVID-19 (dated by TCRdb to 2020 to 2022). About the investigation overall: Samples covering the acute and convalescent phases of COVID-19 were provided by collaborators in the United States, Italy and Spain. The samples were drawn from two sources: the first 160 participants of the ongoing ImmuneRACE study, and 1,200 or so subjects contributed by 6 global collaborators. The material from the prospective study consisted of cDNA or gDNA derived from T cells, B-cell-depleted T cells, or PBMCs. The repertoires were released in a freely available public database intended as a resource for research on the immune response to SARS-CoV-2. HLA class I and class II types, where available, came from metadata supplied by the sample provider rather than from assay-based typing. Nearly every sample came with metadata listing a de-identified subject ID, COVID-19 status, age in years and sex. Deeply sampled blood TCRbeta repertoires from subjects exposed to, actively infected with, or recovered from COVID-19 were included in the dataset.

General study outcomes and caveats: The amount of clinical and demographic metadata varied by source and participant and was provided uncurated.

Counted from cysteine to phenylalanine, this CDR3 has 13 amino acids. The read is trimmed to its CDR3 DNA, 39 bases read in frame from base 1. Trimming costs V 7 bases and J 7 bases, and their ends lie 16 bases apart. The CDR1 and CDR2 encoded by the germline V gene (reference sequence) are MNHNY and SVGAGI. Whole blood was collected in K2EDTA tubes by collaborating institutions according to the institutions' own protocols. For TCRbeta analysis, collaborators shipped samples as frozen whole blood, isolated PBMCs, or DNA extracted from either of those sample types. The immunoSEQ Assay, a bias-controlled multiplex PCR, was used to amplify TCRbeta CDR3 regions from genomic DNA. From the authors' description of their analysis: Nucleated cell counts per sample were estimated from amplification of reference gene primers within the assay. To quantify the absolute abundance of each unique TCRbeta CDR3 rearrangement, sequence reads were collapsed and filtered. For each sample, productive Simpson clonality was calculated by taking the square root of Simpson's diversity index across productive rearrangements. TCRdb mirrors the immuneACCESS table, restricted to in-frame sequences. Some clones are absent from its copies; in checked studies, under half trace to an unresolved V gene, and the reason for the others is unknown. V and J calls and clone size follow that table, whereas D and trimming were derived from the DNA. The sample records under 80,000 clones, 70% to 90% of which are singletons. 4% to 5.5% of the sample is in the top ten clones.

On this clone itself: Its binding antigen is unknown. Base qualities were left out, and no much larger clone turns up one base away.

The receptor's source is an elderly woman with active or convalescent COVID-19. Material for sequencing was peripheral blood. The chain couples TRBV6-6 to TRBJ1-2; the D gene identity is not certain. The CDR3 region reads CASTPELVSGYTF. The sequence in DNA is TGTGCCAGCACTCCCGAACTAGTATCTGGCTACACCTTC.